The sample holds a few counts of the clone carrying this T cell receptor (beta chain). Antigen specificity is unknown. The data were obtained in a study of early T cells in non-severe SARS-CoV-2 infection. V was trimmed by 1 base and J by 7 bases, leaving 4 bases between them. CDR1 and CDR2 (germline): SGHTA, FQGNSA. CDR3 length equals 12 residues. The library protocol tagged individual cDNA molecules with unique molecular identifiers. TCRdb redid the calling of the 5' RACE reads with MiXCR, one entry per CDR3 protein. The sample shows around 58,000 distinct CDR3 sequences, 9.5% to 15% of them seen only once. Study results and caveats: In VDJdb matching, anti-spike CD8 responses were favored while private and CD4 specificities went missing.

The TCR originated in an adult who was a healthcare worker with PCR-confirmed SARS-CoV-2 infection or an uninfected control (not recorded which). V and J are TRBV7-2 and TRBJ1-4; D not resolved. The source material was whole blood. The CDR3 DNA is TGTGCCAGCAGCTTAGGTGGTGAAAAACTGTTTTTT. This translates into CASSLGGEKLFF.